The clone carrying this T cell receptor beta chain was recorded a few times. Its antigen remains unidentified. The length of the CDR3 is 13 residues. Germline loops: CDR1 LNHDA, CDR2 SQIVND (reference sequence). Trimming removed 5 bases from V and 4 bases from J, with 9 bases in between. The data were obtained in a study of T cell repertoires in cytomegalovirus infection. Overall study findings and caveats: What dominated the ex vivo response were HLA-C-restricted CMV-specific TCR beta clonotypes.

Each CDR3 protein is one row after TCRdb ran MiXCR on the reads. The table has about 680,000 distinct CDR3 sequences, more than 20% seen once. Material: CD8+ T cells from PBMCs. The V and J genes are TRBV19 and TRBJ2-1; D may be TRBD1 (6 bases). This sequence originates from a human donor in good health (CMV status not recorded). Some clones in this sample may be carry-over from other donors' samples. In DNA form, the CDR3 reads TGTGCCAGTAGTGACAGGTTATACAATGAGCAGTTCTTC. This translates into CASSDRLYNEQFF.